A selection of T cell receptor beta chains follows, all from one sample in a study of T cell clones after liver transplantation. Some clones are missing from TCRdb's copy, which holds only in-frame ones; the method was immunoSEQ multiplex PCR. Among some 70,000 clones listed, 90% were seen once. The specimen comprised CD4+ T cells from blood, sampled before liver transplant. Receptors were obtained from a human donor who received a liver transplant. CDR3s leave out the opening cysteine and the closing phenylalanine or tryptophan. The size of a clone is reported for some rows only, either as once, few or many, or as a class for expanded clones.

clone_size: -; v_call: TRBV5-4; cdr3_aa: ASSSRGTDEQY
clone_size: -; v_call: TRBV28; cdr3_aa: ASSRQGGVGQPQH
clone_size: -; v_call: TRBV2; cdr3_aa: ASSSGGETQY
clone_size: -; v_call: TRBV6-1; cdr3_aa: ASRLTSGGTGELF
clone_size: -; v_call: TRBV28; cdr3_aa: ASSYPMLPGQGDWGQETQY
clone_size: -; v_call: TRBV5-1; cdr3_aa: ASSSHGGTITEAF
clone_size: -; v_call: TRBV9; cdr3_aa: ASSGDRGRSTEAF
clone_size: -; v_call: TRBV29-1; cdr3_aa: SVVGTSGRFEQY
clone_size: -; v_call: TRBV19; cdr3_aa: ASKGGGPTGELF
clone_size: -; v_call: TRBV6-1; cdr3_aa: ASSGPYSNQPQH
clone_size: -; v_call: TRBV11-3; cdr3_aa: ASSVLAGSYNEQF
clone_size: -; v_call: TRBV7-9; cdr3_aa: ASSLSQTSNGYT
clone_size: -; v_call: TRBV12-5; cdr3_aa: ASGAVAGGNEQF
clone_size: -; v_call: TRBV6-5; cdr3_aa: ASSRGQGWADTQY
clone_size: -; v_call: TRBV29-1; cdr3_aa: SGSLAAVQDTQY
clone_size: -; v_call: TRBV6-5; cdr3_aa: ASSYGTGEF
clone_size: -; v_call: TRBV15; cdr3_aa: ATSRGDRGLTDTQY
clone_size: -; v_call: TRBV4-3; cdr3_aa: ASSHPRGPGLAGENIQY
clone_size: -; v_call: TRBV29-1; cdr3_aa: SVESTWRADTQY
clone_size: -; v_call: TRBV19; cdr3_aa: ASSTDSGLEQF
clone_size: -; v_call: TRBV29-1; cdr3_aa: SVARGRGEAGANVLT
clone_size: -; v_call: TRBV28; cdr3_aa: ASSSAAGRETQY
clone_size: -; v_call: TRBV5-6; cdr3_aa: ASSRWRTAKNEQF
clone_size: -; v_call: TRBV19; cdr3_aa: ASSIGRRDNQPQH
clone_size: -; v_call: TRBV19; cdr3_aa: ASSSRDRGLYEQY
clone_size: -; v_call: TRBV19; cdr3_aa: ASSNRRGTTEAF
clone_size: -; v_call: TRBV10-2; cdr3_aa: ASSESSGIYQPQH
clone_size: -; v_call: TRBV7-2; cdr3_aa: ASSLAGTSKTQH
clone_size: -; v_call: TRBV19; cdr3_aa: ASSIELAGGQF
clone_size: -; v_call: TRBV12-5; cdr3_aa: ASGDRLSGNTIY
clone_size: -; v_call: TRBV19; cdr3_aa: ASSIEAGYEQY
clone_size: -; v_call: TRBV9; cdr3_aa: ASSVDGISYNEQF
clone_size: -; v_call: TRBV6-5; cdr3_aa: ASSIRQEPYNEQF
clone_size: -; v_call: TRBV6-1; cdr3_aa: ASSYVGQNQPQH
clone_size: -; v_call: TRBV15; cdr3_aa: ATSERVRGRGVLYQETQY
clone_size: -; v_call: TRBV7-9; cdr3_aa: ASSLVQGKSGGTEAF
clone_size: few; v_call: TRBV5-1; cdr3_aa: ASRDRLMNTEAF
clone_size: once; v_call: TRBV6-6; cdr3_aa: ASSYSPGGNSPLH
clone_size: -; v_call: TRBV5-1; cdr3_aa: ASSLKSQETQY
clone_size: -; v_call: TRBV11-2; cdr3_aa: ASTLGPGEAF
clone_size: once; v_call: TRBV15; cdr3_aa: ATSNGLAGRQETRY
clone_size: -; v_call: TRBV4-3; cdr3_aa: ASSQGLQGLTNTGELF
clone_size: -; v_call: TRBV19; cdr3_aa: ASSFGLAGSDTQY
clone_size: -; v_call: TRBV2; cdr3_aa: ATTRDRGKNTEAF
clone_size: -; v_call: TRBV4-3; cdr3_aa: ASSQEVRREKLF
clone_size: -; v_call: TRBV6-5; cdr3_aa: ASSYSGRQDYEQY
clone_size: -; v_call: TRBV7-3; cdr3_aa: ASSLAVGEQF
clone_size: -; v_call: TRBV28; cdr3_aa: ASSARDRDPDTQY
clone_size: -; v_call: TRBV28; cdr3_aa: ASSTGQGRYGEKLF
clone_size: once; v_call: TRBV4-2; cdr3_aa: ASSQERDRVYEQY
clone_size: once; v_call: TRBV6-6; cdr3_aa: ASSRDSSTDTQY
clone_size: -; v_call: TRBV7-2; cdr3_aa: ASRLGPGALEQY
clone_size: -; v_call: TRBV11-3; cdr3_aa: ASSQDGSNTEAF
clone_size: -; v_call: TRBV7-2; cdr3_aa: ASSLRTSGRTETQY
clone_size: -; v_call: TRBV4-1; cdr3_aa: ASSQDGLVSSAADSYEQY
clone_size: few; v_call: TRBV5-6; cdr3_aa: ASSLEGYGEAF